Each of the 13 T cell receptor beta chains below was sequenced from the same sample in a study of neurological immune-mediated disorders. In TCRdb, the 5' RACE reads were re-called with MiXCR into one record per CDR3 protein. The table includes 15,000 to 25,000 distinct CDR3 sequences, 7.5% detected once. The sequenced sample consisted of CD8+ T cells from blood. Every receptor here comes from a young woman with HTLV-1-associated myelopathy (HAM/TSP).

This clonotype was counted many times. The CDR3 here is CSAVYLSSYNEQFF. The CDR3 DNA is TGCAGTGCTGTATACTTGAGCTCCTACAATGAGCAGTTCTTC. The V gene is TRBV20-1, the J gene TRBJ2-1; D ambiguous. The germline CDR1 and CDR2 sequences are DFQATT and SNEGSKA (reference sequence). This CDR3 is 14 amino acids long. Trimming stripped 5 bases from V and 0 bases from J, with 11 bases between.

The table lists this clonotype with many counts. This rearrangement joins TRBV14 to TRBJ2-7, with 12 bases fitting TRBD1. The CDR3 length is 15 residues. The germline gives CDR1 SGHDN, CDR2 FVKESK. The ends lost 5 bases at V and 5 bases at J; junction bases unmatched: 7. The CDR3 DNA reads TGTGCCAGCAGCGAACTCGGGACAGGGGGCGACGAGCAGTACTTC. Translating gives CASSELGTGGDEQYF.

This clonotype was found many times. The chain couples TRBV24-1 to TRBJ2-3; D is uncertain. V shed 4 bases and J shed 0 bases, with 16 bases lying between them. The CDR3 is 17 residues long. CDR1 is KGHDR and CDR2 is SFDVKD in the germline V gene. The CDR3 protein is CATSDLSEGSSTDTQYF. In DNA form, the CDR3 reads TGTGCCACCAGTGACCTATCCGAAGGATCTAGCACAGATACGCAGTATTTT.

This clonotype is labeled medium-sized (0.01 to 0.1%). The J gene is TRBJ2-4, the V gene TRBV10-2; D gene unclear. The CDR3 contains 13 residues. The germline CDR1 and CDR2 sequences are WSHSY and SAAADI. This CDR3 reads CPRCQVAKNIQYF. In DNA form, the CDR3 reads TGCCCCCGTTGTCAGGTAGCCAAAAACATTCAGTACTTC.

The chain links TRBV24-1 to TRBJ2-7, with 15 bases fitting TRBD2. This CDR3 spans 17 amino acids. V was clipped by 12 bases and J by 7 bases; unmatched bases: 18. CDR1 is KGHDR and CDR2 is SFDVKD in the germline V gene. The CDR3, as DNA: TGTGCCGCACCGGGACTAGCGGGGGGTCCCACCCCTTGGGAGCAGTACTTC. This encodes CAAPGLAGGPTPWEQYF.

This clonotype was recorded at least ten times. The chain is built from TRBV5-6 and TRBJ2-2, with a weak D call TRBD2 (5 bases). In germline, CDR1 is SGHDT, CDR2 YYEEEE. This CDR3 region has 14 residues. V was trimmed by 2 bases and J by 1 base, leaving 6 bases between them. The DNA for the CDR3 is TGTGCCAGCAGCTTAAGCGGGAACACCGGGGAGCTGTTTTTT. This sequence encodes CASSLSGNTGELFF.

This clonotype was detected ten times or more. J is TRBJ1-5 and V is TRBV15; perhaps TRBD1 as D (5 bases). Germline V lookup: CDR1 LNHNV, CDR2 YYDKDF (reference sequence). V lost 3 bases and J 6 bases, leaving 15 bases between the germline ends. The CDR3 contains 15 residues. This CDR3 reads CATSSATEGSQPQHF. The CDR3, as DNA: TGTGCCACCAGCAGCGCGACAGAGGGGAGTCAGCCCCAGCATTTT.

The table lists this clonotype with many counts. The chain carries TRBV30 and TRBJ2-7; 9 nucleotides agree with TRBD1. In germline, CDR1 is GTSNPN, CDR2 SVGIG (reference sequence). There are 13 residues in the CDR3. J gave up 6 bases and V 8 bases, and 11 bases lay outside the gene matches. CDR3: CAGRKADRGEQYF. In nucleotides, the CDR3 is TGTGCCGGCCGGAAAGCGGACAGGGGCGAGCAGTACTTC.

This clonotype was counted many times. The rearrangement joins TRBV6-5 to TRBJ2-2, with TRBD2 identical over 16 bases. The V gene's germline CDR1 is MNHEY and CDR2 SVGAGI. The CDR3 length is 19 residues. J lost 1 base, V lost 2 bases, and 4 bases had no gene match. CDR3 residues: CASSYMGLAGGWNTGELFF. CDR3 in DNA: TGTGCCAGCAGTTACATGGGACTAGCGGGGGGGTGGAACACCGGGGAGCTGTTTTTT.

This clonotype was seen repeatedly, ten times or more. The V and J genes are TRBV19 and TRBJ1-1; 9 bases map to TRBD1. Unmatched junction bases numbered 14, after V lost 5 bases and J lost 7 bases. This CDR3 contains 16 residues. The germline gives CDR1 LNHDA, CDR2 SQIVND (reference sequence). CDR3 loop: CASSYGTGYFGGEAFF. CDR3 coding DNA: TGTGCCAGTAGTTACGGGACAGGGTACTTCGGAGGTGAAGCTTTCTTT.

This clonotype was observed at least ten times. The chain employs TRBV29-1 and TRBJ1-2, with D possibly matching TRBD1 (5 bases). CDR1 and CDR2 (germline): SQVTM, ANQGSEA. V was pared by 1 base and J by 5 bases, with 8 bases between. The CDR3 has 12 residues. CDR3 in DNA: TGCAGCGTTGAAGTGGCAGGGTATGGCTACACCTTC. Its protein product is CSVEVAGYGYTF.

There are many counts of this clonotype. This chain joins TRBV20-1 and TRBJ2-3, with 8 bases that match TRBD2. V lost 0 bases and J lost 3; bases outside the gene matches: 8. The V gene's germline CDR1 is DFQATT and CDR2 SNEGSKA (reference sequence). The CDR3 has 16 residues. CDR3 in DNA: TGCAGTGCTAGAGATGAAGAGCGGGGGAGGACAGATACGCAGTATTTT. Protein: CSARDEERGRTDTQYF.

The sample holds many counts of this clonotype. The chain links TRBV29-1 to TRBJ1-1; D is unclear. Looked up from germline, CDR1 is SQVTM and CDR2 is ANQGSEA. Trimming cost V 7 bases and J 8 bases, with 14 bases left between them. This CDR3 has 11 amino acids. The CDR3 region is CSGRIGPEAFF. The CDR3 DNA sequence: TGCAGCGGGAGGATCGGACCAGAAGCTTTCTTT.